Below are 12 T cell receptor beta chains sequenced from a single sample in a study of blood T cells in healthy people across ages. A second PCR of about 7 to 12 cycles used a sample-barcoded 5' primer and a J-beta primer mix. TCRdb reanalysed the 5' RACE reads using MiXCR and keeps one entry per CDR3 protein. The sample yields 1,800,000 or so distinct CDR3 sequences, approximately 40% seen once. The sequencing input was blood. These receptors were collected from a human donor in good health.

The chain carries TRBV12-3 or TRBV12-4 and TRBJ2-2, with D tentatively TRBD1 (6 bases). Trimming removed 5 bases from V and 5 bases from J, with 12 bases in between. The CDR3 loop spans 14 amino acids. The CDR3 reads CASSPTGKTGELFF. CDR3 DNA: TGTGCCAGCAGTCCTACAGGGAAAACCGGGGAGCTGTTTTTT.

This chain uses TRBV6-2 or TRBV6-3 with TRBJ2-1; 10 positions agree with TRBD2. The junction had 9 bases not matched to a gene; V was cut back by 4 bases and J by 0 bases. Germline loops: CDR1 MNHEY, CDR2 SVGEGT. This CDR3 is built from 18 residues. The CDR3 loop is CASSWNPSGGSSYNEQFF. The CDR3 region has the DNA TGTGCCAGCAGTTGGAACCCTAGCGGGGGAAGCTCCTACAATGAGCAGTTCTTC.

This clonotype was recorded a few times. V is TRBV20-1 and J is TRBJ1-1; tentative D call: TRBD1 (6 bases). V lost 5 bases to trimming and J lost 1 base, with 11 bases between them. This CDR3 comprises 13 residues. Germline CDR1 is DFQATT and CDR2 is SNEGSKA (reference sequence). The CDR3 nucleotides read TGCAGTGCTTTAGGGGGAGGGAACACTGAAGCTTTCTTT. It translates to CSALGGGNTEAFF.

Notes on this clonotype: The junction departs from germline at one end; a sequencing error may be responsible. V and J are TRBV7-2 and TRBJ1-1; D is perhaps TRBD1 (5 bases). The CDR3 is 12 amino acids. Germline loops: CDR1 SGHTA, CDR2 FQGNSA. The CDR3 spells CAGSSRQIEAFF. CDR3 DNA sequence: TGTGCCGGCAGCTCCCGACAGATTGAAGCTTTCTTT.

J is TRBJ1-2 and V is TRBV12-3 or TRBV12-4; the D gene is possibly TRBD1 (6 bases). With 2 bases removed from V and 8 bases from J, the gap between germline ends came to 12 bases. This CDR3 spans 13 amino acids. The CDR3 spells CASSLRGAQGYTF. CDR3 bases: TGTGCCAGCAGTTTACGGGGGGCGCAGGGCTACACCTTC.

This clonotype was counted ten times or more. The chain couples TRBV5-1 to TRBJ2-4, with TRBD1 identical over 7 bases. With V trimmed by 4 bases and J by 0 bases, 7 bases remained unmatched. The CDR3 extends over 16 amino acids. Germline loops: CDR1 SGHRS, CDR2 YFSETQ. The CDR3 loop is CASSPRDRIAKNIQYF. The CDR3 coding sequence is TGCGCCAGCAGCCCCCGGGACAGAATAGCCAAAAACATTCAGTACTTC.

This clonotype occurred a few times. This chain joins TRBV7-2 and TRBJ2-7, with D perhaps TRBD1 (6 bases). Trimming stripped 3 bases from V and 0 bases from J, with 15 bases between. Germline V gene lookup returns CDR1 SGHTA and CDR2 FQGNSA. The CDR3 spans 16 residues. Here the CDR3 DNA reads TGTGCCAGCAGCTTCTTTGGACAGTGGTTCTCCTACGAGCAGTACTTC. Translation: CASSFFGQWFSYEQYF.

The chain is built from TRBV11-2 and TRBJ2-7; 7 positions match TRBD1. V shed 3 bases and J 3 bases; nucleotides not matched to a gene: 5. Germline CDR1 is SGHAT and CDR2 is FQNNGV. The CDR3 has 14 residues. In nucleotides, the CDR3 is TGTGCCAGCAGCTTGACAGGGCAAGTCTACGAGCAGTACTTC. Encoded protein: CASSLTGQVYEQYF.

The chain has TRBV29-1 and TRBJ2-7; 10 positions match TRBD1. Germline CDR1 and CDR2: SQVTM and ANQGSEA. V shed 2 bases, J shed 4 bases, and the junction held 8 bases outside the gene matches. The CDR3 is 15 residues long. The CDR3 nucleotides read TGCAGCGTTGAACGGGACAGGGGAAAATGGTACGAGCAGTACTTC. It is translated as CSVERDRGKWYEQYF.

This clonotype turned up a few times. V usage is TRBV5-1 and J usage is TRBJ2-7, with 10 bases aligning to TRBD1. The V gene's germline CDR1 is SGHRS and CDR2 YFSETQ. The CDR3 consists of 17 residues. Trimming at V came to 4 bases and at J to 4 bases, leaving 14 bases not matched to a gene. CDR3 bases: TGCGCCAGCAGCGGAGGAGCCGGGACAGGGGCGGGGTACGAGCAGTACTTC. The encoded protein is CASSGGAGTGAGYEQYF.

The rearrangement uses TRBV20-1 and TRBJ1-5; weak D call: TRBD1 (5 bases). In germline, CDR1 is DFQATT, CDR2 SNEGSKA (reference sequence). V gave up 5 bases and J gave up 0 bases, with 17 bases separating them. The CDR3 consists of 16 residues. The CDR3: CSAGFGGRGSNQPQHF. The CDR3 DNA sequence: TGCAGTGCTGGCTTTGGGGGACGGGGTAGCAATCAGCCCCAGCATTTT.

The chain carries TRBV7-2 and TRBJ1-5, with D tentatively TRBD1 (5 bases). The germline CDR1 and CDR2 sequences are SGHTA and FQGNSA. The CDR3 consists of 15 residues. The V end was cut by 4 bases, the J end by 3 bases, with 13 bases between. In DNA, the CDR3 is TGTGCCAGCAGCTACCTGACAGTAAACAATCAGCCCCAGCATTTT. Amino acid sequence: CASSYLTVNNQPQHF. The variable domain in full, with the rest retrieved from reference TRBV7-2 and TRBJ1-5, is GAGVSQSPSNKVTEKGKDVELRCDPISGHTALYWYRQSLGQGLEFLIYFQGNSAPDKSGLPSDRFSAERTGGSVSTLTIQRTQQEDSAVYLCASSYLTVNNQPQHFGDGTRLSIL.